This is a list of T cell receptor beta chains from one sample in a study of shared clonotypes between healthy human individuals. Generated by immunoSEQ multiplex PCR, the TCRdb table keeps only in-frame clones and is missing some. The sample lists 700,000 to 950,000 clones, 90% to 98% occurring once. What was sequenced was naive CD8+ T cells sorted from blood. The receptors here all came from a young man in good health. CDR3s include the opening cysteine and the closing phenylalanine or tryptophan. The D gene is left open where the match is weak. Rows may omit the clone size; those that give it use once, few, many or a size class.

TRBV4-1	TRBJ1-5	.	TRBD1	CASSQGQGKYQPQHF	TGCGCCAGCAGCCAAGGACAGGGGAAGTATCAGCCCCAGCATTTT
TRBV7-9	TRBJ2-7	.	.	CASSPPRPQRDGYEQYF	TGTGCCAGCAGCCCCCCCCGACCACAAAGAGACGGCTACGAGCAGTACTTC
TRBV11-2	TRBJ2-7	.	TRBD2	CASRLSSGMYYEQYF	TGTGCCAGCAGACTCTCTAGCGGAATGTACTACGAGCAGTACTTC
TRBV6-1	TRBJ1-5	.	.	CASSEWGLGNQPQHF	TGTGCCAGCAGTGAATGGGGGCTTGGGAATCAGCCCCAGCATTTT
TRBV19	TRBJ2-2	.	TRBD1	CAIEGTDTGELFF	TGTGCCATTGAAGGGACAGACACCGGGGAGCTGTTTTTT
TRBV6-5	TRBJ2-7	.	TRBD2	CASSYATSGSYEQYF	TGTGCCAGCAGTTACGCGACTAGCGGGAGTTACGAGCAGTACTTC
TRBV7-9	TRBJ1-5	.	.	CASSFGAKPQHF	TGTGCCAGCAGCTTTGGGGCAAAGCCCCAGCATTTT
TRBV6-6	TRBJ1-5	.	.	CASSYLRGLSNQPQHF	TGTGCCAGCAGTTACCTCAGGGGTTTGAGCAATCAGCCCCAGCATTTT
TRBV5-5	TRBJ2-7	.	.	CASSPRAASYEQYF	TGTGCCAGCAGCCCTCGGGCGGCCTCCTACGAGCAGTACTTC
TRBV7-9	TRBJ2-3	.	TRBD2	CASSSGTSGSTDTQYF	TGTGCCAGCAGCTCGGGAACTAGCGGAAGCACAGATACGCAGTATTTT
TRBV7-6	TRBJ2-7	.	.	CASSLAIQSSYEQYF	TGTGCCAGCAGCTTAGCGATCCAGTCCTCCTACGAGCAGTACTTC
TRBV27	TRBJ2-3	.	TRBD2	CASSLSPKRESPTDTQYF	TGTGCCAGCAGTTTATCCCCTAAGCGGGAGTCCCCCACAGATACGCAGTATTTT
TRBV7-3	TRBJ2-1	.	.	CASSPYDGHEQFF	TGTGCCAGCAGCCCCTACGATGGGCATGAGCAGTTCTTC
TRBV5-4	TRBJ2-7	.	TRBD1	CASSSSGTGVGEQYF	TGTGCCAGCAGCTCATCCGGGACAGGGGTTGGCGAGCAGTACTTC
TRBV10-1	TRBJ1-1	once	.	CASSGTSTEAFF	TGCGCCAGCAGTGGGACATCCACTGAAGCTTTCTTT
TRBV18	TRBJ2-1	.	TRBD2	CASSPWSGAVTNNEQFF	TGTGCCAGCTCACCATGGAGCGGGGCAGTAACGAACAATGAGCAGTTCTTC
TRBV15	TRBJ1-2	.	.	CATSRDRGDYGYTF	TGTGCCACCAGCAGAGATCGGGGGGACTATGGCTACACCTTC
TRBV19	TRBJ2-7	.	.	CASRWRGSYEQYF	TGTGCCAGTCGATGGCGCGGATCCTACGAGCAGTACTTC
TRBV5-1	TRBJ1-1	.	TRBD1	CASSFWTGENTEAFF	TGCGCCAGCAGCTTTTGGACAGGGGAGAACACTGAAGCTTTCTTT
TRBV7-9	TRBJ2-1	.	TRBD2	CASSLSGRFAYNEQFF	TGTGCCAGCAGCCTTAGCGGGAGATTCGCCTACAATGAGCAGTTCTTC
TRBV10-3	TRBJ1-5	.	.	CAISELGGSNQPQHF	TGTGCCATCAGTGAGCTGGGGGGAAGCAATCAGCCCCAGCATTTT
TRBV27	TRBJ2-7	.	.	CASSWGPDYEQYF	TGTGCCAGCAGTTGGGGACCAGACTACGAGCAGTACTTC
TRBV10-3	TRBJ2-7	.	TRBD1	CAISLGTEASYEQYF	TGTGCCATCAGCCTAGGGACAGAGGCCTCCTACGAGCAGTACTTC
TRBV5-1	TRBJ1-1	.	.	CASSLTGLNTEAFF	TGCGCCAGCAGCTTGACAGGTCTTAACACTGAAGCTTTCTTT
TRBV29-1	TRBJ2-1	.	.	CSVVGNGDEQFF	TGCAGCGTTGTTGGAAATGGCGATGAGCAGTTCTTC
TRBV7-2	TRBJ2-1	few	.	CASSLRGEQFF	TGTGCCAGCAGCTTAAGAGGTGAGCAGTTCTTC
TRBV10-3	TRBJ2-1	.	.	CAISLTESSYNEQFF	TGTGCCATCAGCTTGACAGAAAGCTCCTACAATGAGCAGTTCTTC
TRBV5-6	TRBJ2-1	.	TRBD2	CASSLALAVNNEQFF	TGTGCCAGCAGCTTGGCGCTAGCGGTGAACAATGAGCAGTTCTTC
TRBV5-4	TRBJ1-1	.	.	CASSLTGMNTEAFF	TGTGCCAGCAGCTTGACAGGGATGAACACTGAAGCTTTCTTT
TRBV7-9	TRBJ2-1	.	TRBD1	CASSLVTGAYNEQFF	TGTGCCAGCAGCTTAGTTACAGGGGCCTACAATGAGCAGTTCTTC
TRBV7-9	TRBJ2-1	.	.	CASSPRDGPRDNEQFF	TGTGCCAGCAGCCCGAGGGACGGACCCCGAGACAATGAGCAGTTCTTC
TRBV5-4	TRBJ2-7	.	.	CASSLGDPYEQYF	TGTGCCAGCAGCTTGGGGGACCCCTACGAGCAGTACTTC
TRBV21-1	TRBJ2-1	.	.	CASSARGLKQFF	TGTGCCAGCAGCGCTCGGGGGCTTAAGCAGTTCTTC
TRBV4-3	TRBJ2-1	.	.	CASSQDSGASYNEQFF	TGCGCCAGCAGCCAAGATAGTGGGGCGTCCTACAATGAGCAGTTCTTC
TRBV4-2	TRBJ2-1	.	.	CASSQAAYSSYNEQFF	TGTGCCAGCAGCCAGGCGGCTTATAGCTCCTACAATGAGCAGTTCTTC
TRBV27	TRBJ2-1	once	.	CASSYYGGPGREQFF	TGTGCCAGCAGCTACTATGGGGGACCCGGCCGGGAGCAGTTCTTC
TRBV29-1	TRBJ1-1	.	.	CSGEMNTEAFF	TGCAGCGGAGAAATGAACACTGAAGCTTTCTTT
TRBV18	TRBJ1-5	.	.	CASSPSKDSNQPQHF	TGTGCCAGCTCTCCCAGTAAGGACAGCAATCAGCCCCAGCATTTT
TRBV28	TRBJ1-4	.	TRBD1	CASSSTGTGVDEKLFF	TGTGCCAGCAGCTCGACCGGGACAGGGGTGGACGAAAAACTGTTTTTT
TRBV7-8	TRBJ2-7	.	.	CASSQITGVYEQYF	TGTGCCAGCAGCCAAATCACCGGGGTATACGAGCAGTACTTC
TRBV6-1	TRBJ2-3	.	TRBD1	CASSEAGTGKYTDTQYF	TGTGCCAGCAGTGAAGCTGGGACAGGCAAATACACAGATACGCAGTATTTT
TRBV6-1	TRBJ2-7	.	TRBD1	CASSLTGPYYEQYF	TGTGCCAGCAGTTTGACAGGGCCGTACTACGAGCAGTACTTC
TRBV29-1	TRBJ2-5	.	.	CSVGSGVGETQYF	TGCAGCGTTGGGTCGGGAGTCGGCGAGACCCAGTACTTC
TRBV11-2	TRBJ2-1	.	.	CASSVQWTEQFF	TGTGCCAGCAGCGTGCAATGGACTGAGCAGTTCTTC
TRBV11-3	TRBJ2-1	.	TRBD2	CASSLASGRNEQFF	TGTGCCAGCAGCTTAGCAAGCGGGAGGAATGAGCAGTTCTTC
TRBV6-5	TRBJ2-7	.	.	CASSGAGSPYEQYF	TGTGCCAGCAGTGGCGCCGGCTCCCCCTACGAGCAGTACTTC
TRBV4-1	TRBJ1-4	.	TRBD1	CASSQQGGEKLFF	TGCGCCAGCAGCCAACAGGGGGGCGAAAAACTGTTTTTT
TRBV19	TRBJ2-7	.	.	CASSIDLGPDEQYF	TGTGCCAGTAGTATAGATCTAGGGCCCGACGAGCAGTACTTC
TRBV19	TRBJ2-1	.	.	CASSIVDSLSSYNEQFF	TGTGCCAGTAGTATAGTCGACAGCTTGAGCTCCTACAATGAGCAGTTCTTC
TRBV9	TRBJ2-3	.	.	CASSARAPDTQYF	TGTGCCAGCAGCGCCAGAGCCCCAGATACGCAGTATTTT
TRBV12-2	TRBJ2-3	.	.	CASRLEGSTGPDTQYF	TGTGCAAGTCGCTTAGAGGGGTCCACAGGGCCAGATACGCAGTATTTT